These T cell receptor beta chains were read from a single sample in a study of blood T cell repertoires in COVID-19. TCRdb keeps only in-frame clones here, not all; method: immunoSEQ multiplex PCR. The table shows some 62,000 clones, with under 80% occurring only once. The sample consisted of peripheral blood. These receptors were taken from a human donor in a cohort sampled during active COVID-19. The CDR3 runs from the conserved cysteine through the conserved F or W. A D gene is named only where the DNA matches it firmly. Size tells how often a clone was seen (once, few, many) or the class of an expanded clone, and some rows leave it out.

J,length,size,D,V,CDR3,DNA
TRBJ2-5,12,-,-,TRBV6-2/TRBV6-3,CASSLLQETQYF,TGTGCCAGCAGTCTACTCCAAGAGACCCAGTACTTC
TRBJ2-2,16,-,TRBD2,TRBV7-2,CASSLAGGANTGELFF,TGTGCCAGCAGCTTAGCGGGGGGGGCGAACACCGGGGAGCTGTTTTTT
TRBJ2-5,15,-,-,TRBV6-2/TRBV6-3,CASSYGAGVQETQYF,TGTGCCAGCAGTTACGGGGCAGGGGTACAAGAGACCCAGTACTTC
TRBJ2-7,15,many,TRBD1,TRBV7-3,CASSLETGQGYEQYF,TGTGCCAGCAGCCTAGAGACAGGGCAAGGCTACGAGCAGTACTTC
TRBJ1-2,15,-,-,TRBV6-6,CASSYSMGANYGYTF,TGTGCCAGCAGTTACTCGATGGGGGCGAACTATGGCTACACCTTC
TRBJ2-3,15,-,-,TRBV9,CASSVVTGYTDTQYF,TGTGCCAGCAGCGTAGTGACGGGTTACACAGATACGCAGTATTTT
TRBJ2-7,13,-,TRBD2,TRBV7-2,CASSISSGVEQYF,TGTGCCAGCAGCATAAGTAGCGGGGTTGAGCAGTACTTC
TRBJ2-5,15,-,-,TRBV15,CATSRGGGGLETQYF,TGTGCCACCAGCAGAGGAGGGGGGGGCTTGGAGACCCAGTACTTC
TRBJ2-2,15,-,-,TRBV5-1,CASSTQGGNTGELFF,TGCGCCAGCAGTACTCAAGGGGGGAACACCGGGGAGCTGTTTTTT
TRBJ2-1,15,-,TRBD2,TRBV11-2,CASSLEAGRHNEQFF,TGTGCCAGCAGCTTAGAAGCGGGGAGACACAATGAGCAGTTCTTC
TRBJ2-3,16,-,TRBD2,TRBV18,CASSPPGLAGADTQYF,TGTGCCAGCTCACCACCGGGACTAGCGGGAGCAGATACGCAGTATTTT
TRBJ1-3,14,-,TRBD1,TRBV5-1,CASREGQFGNTIYF,TGCGCCAGCAGAGAGGGACAGTTTGGAAACACCATATATTTT
TRBJ2-7,15,-,-,TRBV7-2,CASSLGEGGPYEQYF,TGTGCCAGCAGCCTCGGGGAGGGGGGTCCCTACGAGCAGTACTTC
TRBJ1-6,15,many,-,TRBV11-1,CASSRTLTENSPLHF,TGTGCCAGCAGCCGGACATTGACAGAGAATTCACCCCTCCACTTT
TRBJ2-1,14,-,TRBD2,TRBV6-1,CASSEDWGGKLQFF,TGTGCCAGCAGTGAGGACTGGGGGGGGAAGCTGCAGTTCTTC
TRBJ2-7,15,-,-,TRBV27,CASSLRGDNWYEQYF,TGTGCCAGCAGTTTACGAGGGGACAATTGGTATGAGCAGTACTTC
TRBJ1-4,14,-,-,TRBV6-5,CASRPQGINEKLFF,TGTGCCAGCAGACCTCAGGGGATTAATGAAAAACTGTTTTTT
TRBJ2-7,14,-,TRBD1,TRBV6-6,CASSYGTGAYEQYF,TGTGCCAGCAGTTACGGCACAGGGGCATACGAGCAGTACTTC
TRBJ2-5,13,few,TRBD1,TRBV6-6,CASRKTGKETQYF,TGTGCCAGCAGAAAGACAGGGAAAGAGACCCAGTACTTC
TRBJ2-2,15,once,-,TRBV7-9,CASSFHGGPNGELFF,TGTGCCAGCAGCTTCCACGGGGGGCCAAACGGGGAGCTGTTTTTT
TRBJ1-2,17,-,TRBD1,TRBV28,CASSLHTGTGRRYGYTF,TGTGCCAGCAGTTTACATACCGGGACAGGGAGGAGGTATGGCTACACCTTC
TRBJ2-2,14,-,-,TRBV19,CASRPLQGSGELFF,TGTGCCAGCCGGCCGCTACAGGGTTCGGGGGAGCTGTTTTTT
TRBJ1-1,11,-,-,TRBV30,CAWSPGMETFF,TGTGCCTGGAGCCCTGGCATGGAGACTTTCTTT
TRBJ2-5,13,-,-,TRBV30,CAWRQGTSETQYF,TGTGCCTGGAGACAGGGAACATCAGAGACCCAGTACTTC
TRBJ2-1,16,-,TRBD2,TRBV19,CASRVKTSGGGNEQFF,TGTGCCAGTAGGGTCAAGACTAGCGGGGGTGGGAATGAGCAGTTCTTC
TRBJ1-5,13,-,-,TRBV6-5,CASILQGNQPQHF,TGTGCCAGCATCTTGCAGGGCAATCAGCCCCAGCATTTT
TRBJ1-5,15,-,-,TRBV6-5,CASRQEGGGNQPQHF,TGTGCCAGCAGACAAGAGGGGGGGGGCAATCAGCCCCAGCATTTT
TRBJ1-3,14,-,-,TRBV2,CASGGEARGNTIYF,TGTGCCAGCGGGGGGGAGGCAAGAGGAAACACCATATATTTT
TRBJ2-7,14,few,TRBD1,TRBV2,CASTRDRGSYEQYF,TGTGCCAGCACCCGGGACAGGGGTTCCTACGAGCAGTACTTC
TRBJ1-3,13,-,TRBD1,TRBV30,CASMTGSGNTIYF,TGTGCCTCCATGACAGGGTCTGGAAACACCATATATTTT
TRBJ2-1,13,once,-,TRBV7-2,CASSPMPGDEQFF,TGTGCCAGCAGCCCCATGCCGGGGGATGAGCAGTTCTTC
TRBJ1-2,16,-,-,TRBV2,CASSEARGTDLYGYTF,TGTGCCAGCAGTGAAGCCCGCGGGACCGACCTCTATGGCTACACCTTC
TRBJ1-5,15,-,-,TRBV2,CASSLRGYGNQPQHF,TGTGCCAGCAGCCTCAGGGGATATGGCAATCAGCCCCAGCATTTT
TRBJ2-1,16,once,TRBD2,TRBV19,CASSTGLAGGYNEQFF,TGTGCCAGTAGCACGGGACTAGCGGGGGGATACAATGAGCAGTTCTTC
TRBJ1-3,14,once,-,TRBV4-2,CASSSRASGNTIYF,TGTGCCAGCAGCTCGCGAGCCTCTGGAAACACCATATATTTT
TRBJ2-7,15,few,TRBD1,TRBV5-8,CASSLTGTGVYEQYF,TGTGCCAGCAGCTTGACCGGGACAGGGGTGTACGAGCAGTACTTC
TRBJ2-3,15,-,TRBD2,TRBV6-6,CASISGGGRTDTQYF,TGTGCCAGCATATCCGGGGGGGGCCGGACAGATACGCAGTATTTT
TRBJ2-7,14,-,-,TRBV5-5,CASSFDSHSYEQYF,TGTGCCAGCAGCTTTGACAGTCATTCCTACGAGCAGTACTTC
TRBJ2-7,13,few,TRBD1,TRBV9,CASSTNDRDEQYF,TGTGCCAGCAGCACCAATGACAGGGACGAGCAGTACTTC
TRBJ2-2,16,-,TRBD1,TRBV30,CAYRQGAGANTGELFF,TGTGCCTACCGACAGGGGGCCGGGGCGAACACCGGGGAGCTGTTTTTT
TRBJ2-3,14,-,-,TRBV6-1,CASSEALRKDTQYF,TGTGCCAGCAGTGAAGCGCTTAGAAAGGATACGCAGTATTTT
TRBJ1-2,14,-,-,TRBV28,CASKGGESNYGYTF,TGTGCCAGCAAAGGGGGGGAATCAAACTATGGCTACACCTTC
TRBJ2-7,13,-,TRBD1,TRBV4-1,CASSQQTGFDQYF,TGCGCCAGCAGCCAACAGACAGGGTTTGACCAGTACTTC
TRBJ1-1,14,-,-,TRBV21-1,CASSRQGMNTEAFF,TGTGCCAGCAGCAGACAGGGTATGAACACTGAAGCTTTCTTT
TRBJ1-1,14,-,-,TRBV19,CASRGGGAGTEAFF,TGTGCCAGCCGTGGCGGGGGGGCAGGCACTGAAGCTTTCTTT
TRBJ1-3,15,-,-,TRBV4-3,CASSPTTSSGNTIYF,TGCGCCAGCAGCCCAACCACAAGCTCTGGAAACACCATATATTTT
TRBJ1-5,15,few,TRBD1,TRBV18,CASSLGQVGNQPQHF,TGTGCCAGCTCACTGGGACAGGTTGGGAATCAGCCCCAGCATTTT
TRBJ2-7,13,once,TRBD1,TRBV7-8,CASSTGQGGEQYF,TGTGCCAGCAGCACTGGACAGGGAGGCGAGCAGTACTTC
TRBJ2-1,16,-,-,TRBV7-8,CASSTPGPGFVVEQFF,TGTGCCAGCAGCACACCCGGACCGGGATTCGTCGTTGAGCAGTTCTTC
TRBJ2-5,15,-,-,TRBV7-8,CASSLALDFQETQYF,TGTGCCAGCAGCTTAGCGCTGGACTTTCAAGAGACCCAGTACTTC
TRBJ2-3,16,-,TRBD1,TRBV9,CASSMRQGIGTDTQYF,TGTGCCAGCAGCATGAGACAGGGAATCGGCACAGATACGCAGTATTTT
TRBJ1-5,13,many,-,TRBV5-5,CASSSGVTQPQHF,TGTGCCAGCAGCTCAGGGGTTACTCAGCCCCAGCATTTT